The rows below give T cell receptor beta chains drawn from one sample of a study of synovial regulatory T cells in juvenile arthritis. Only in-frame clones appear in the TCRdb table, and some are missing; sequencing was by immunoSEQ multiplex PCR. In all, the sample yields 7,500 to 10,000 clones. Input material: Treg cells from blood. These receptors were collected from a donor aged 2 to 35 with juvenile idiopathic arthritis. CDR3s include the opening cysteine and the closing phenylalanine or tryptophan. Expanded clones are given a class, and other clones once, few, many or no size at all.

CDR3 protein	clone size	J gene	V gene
CAGTGTSGRSSYNEQFF	NA	TRBJ2-1	TRBV5-4
CASSPPGAYNSPLHF	NA	TRBJ1-6	TRBV18
CASSRGLLSGKSVKQYF	NA	TRBJ2-7	TRBV18
CASSPGNEQFF	NA	TRBJ2-1	TRBV18
CASSHGGLAYEQYF	NA	TRBJ2-7	TRBV7-9
CASSPVSGLAGRETQYF	NA	TRBJ2-5	TRBV18
CASSQDGLHTDTQYF	NA	TRBJ2-3	TRBV4-1
CASSLWGATARTGELFF	NA	TRBJ2-2	TRBV5-1
CASTRTEWSSGYTF	NA	TRBJ1-2	TRBV2
CASIDRASPGEPQHF	NA	TRBJ1-5	TRBV19
CASSEPGGTSQPQHF	NA	TRBJ1-5	TRBV2
CASSYLGRYTEAFF	NA	TRBJ1-1	TRBV6-5
CASSWGAGYEQYF	NA	TRBJ2-7	TRBV19
CAISPGGSSGANVLTF	NA	TRBJ2-6	TRBV10-3
CASSSRDRAYGYTF	NA	TRBJ1-2	TRBV18
CASSSGWTQYF	NA	TRBJ2-3	TRBV5-4
CASSLVGQAFEKLFF	NA	TRBJ1-4	TRBV5-1
CASSLPDQFEAFF	NA	TRBJ1-1	TRBV5-4
CASRMPGGAGGYTF	NA	TRBJ1-2	TRBV28
CASSIDPDRPYGYTF	NA	TRBJ1-2	TRBV19
CASSPRWTGGGYTF	NA	TRBJ1-2	TRBV19
CASSASSGPVSYEQYF	NA	TRBJ2-7	TRBV19
CASSARGGGGKQPQHF	NA	TRBJ1-5	TRBV19
CASSLQPGQAYEQYF	medium-sized	TRBJ2-7	TRBV5-1
CASSGTGTGNTIYF	NA	TRBJ1-3	TRBV9
CATSGLAAYEQYF	NA	TRBJ2-7	TRBV10-3
CASSPSRGQGGFNYGYTF	NA	TRBJ1-2	TRBV5-4
CASKRGNGEKLFF	NA	TRBJ1-4	TRBV6-5
CASSPILMNTEAFF	NA	TRBJ1-1	TRBV4-1